This section outlines one T cell receptor beta chain sequence together with its context. The data stem from a study of T cell responses to AZD1222 COVID-19 vaccine. Profiled with immunoSEQ multiplex PCR; TCRdb holds only in-frame clones, not every one. Of some 120,000 clones in the sample, about four fifths were seen once. This CDR3 comprises 17 residues. The germline gives CDR1 LGHNA, CDR2 YNFKEQ. Trimming took 0 bases from V and 3 from J; bases not matched to a gene: 8. This chain links TRBV4-2 with TRBJ2-4; 7 bases match TRBD2. The TCR was taken from an adult in good health. This material consisted of peripheral blood, taken on day 0 of AZD1222 vaccination. For the CDR3, the DNA is TGTGCCAGCAGCCAAGATTCCGGGACTATTGGCAAAAACATTCAGTACTTC. Protein: CASSQDSGTIGKNIQYF.